This is a list of T cell receptor beta chains from one sample in a study of blood T cell repertoires in COVID-19. Here immunoSEQ multiplex PCR was the method, and the copy in TCRdb shows in-frame clones only, minus some. The data contain around 300,000 clones, 88% of them singletons. The sequencing input was PBMCs or T cells enriched from blood (not recorded which). These receptors came from a man aged 25 to 45 who had recovered from COVID-19. Each CDR3 is given with its conserved first and last residue. A D gene is named only where the DNA matches it firmly. Size is omitted from some rows. Given values are once, few, many or a class for expanded clones.

D	V	J	size	CDR3	DNA
TRBD2	TRBV2	TRBJ2-6	-	CASSPSGGLSGANVLTF	TGTGCCAGCAGTCCTAGCGGGGGCCTCTCTGGGGCCAACGTCCTGACTTTC
TRBD1	TRBV25-1	TRBJ2-4	-	CASRRQGGNIQYF	TGTGCCAGCAGGAGACAGGGGGGGAACATTCAGTACTTC
TRBD1	TRBV29-1	TRBJ1-2	-	CSVEDQGQGNGYTF	TGCAGCGTTGAAGATCAAGGACAGGGGAATGGCTACACCTTC
-	TRBV5-1	TRBJ2-7	-	CASSLGDTTYEQYF	TGCGCCAGCAGCTTGGGAGACACGACCTACGAGCAGTACTTC
-	TRBV13	TRBJ1-1	-	CASSLGSQGKAFF	TGTGCCAGCAGCTTAGGTTCACAGGGTAAAGCTTTCTTT
-	TRBV5-5	TRBJ1-1	-	CASILSTEAFF	TGTGCCAGCATCCTCAGCACTGAAGCTTTCTTT
-	TRBV19	TRBJ1-6	once	CASSIGQLYSPLHF	TGTGCCAGTAGTATTGGACAGTTGTATTCACCCCTCCACTTT
TRBD1	TRBV7-6	TRBJ2-6	-	CASSPRGQEFPWVSGANVLTF	TGTGCCAGCAGCCCCAGGGGACAGGAATTCCCTTGGGTATCTGGGGCCAACGTCCTGACTTTC
TRBD2	TRBV27	TRBJ2-2	-	CASGLTSGGAWLYTGELFF	TGTGCCAGCGGCTTAACTAGCGGGGGGGCCTGGTTGTACACCGGGGAGCTGTTTTTT
-	TRBV9	TRBJ2-2	once	CASSVTSTGELFF	TGTGCCAGCAGTGTTACTAGCACCGGGGAGCTGTTTTTT
-	TRBV5-1	TRBJ2-7	-	CASSLGDERYEQYF	TGCGCCAGCAGCTTGGGAGATGAGAGGTACGAGCAGTACTTC
TRBD2	TRBV4-2	TRBJ2-5	few	CASSQSLGTSGQETQYF	TGTGCCAGCAGCCAATCTCTAGGGACTAGCGGCCAAGAGACCCAGTACTTC
-	TRBV27	TRBJ2-7	-	CASSFKGAGYEQYF	TGTGCCAGCAGTTTTAAGGGGGCGGGGTACGAGCAGTACTTC
TRBD1	TRBV28	TRBJ1-2	-	CASSSPPTGPNYGYTF	TGTGCCAGCAGCTCACCCCCGACAGGGCCTAACTATGGCTACACCTTC
-	TRBV7-2	TRBJ1-2	-	CASSLGRGDLYGYTF	TGTGCCAGCAGCTTGGGCAGGGGTGACCTCTATGGCTACACCTTC
-	TRBV10-3	TRBJ2-3	-	CAISIGGVMRGTDTQYF	TGTGCCATCAGTATCGGCGGCGTAATGAGGGGGACAGATACGCAGTATTTT
-	TRBV6-5	TRBJ1-4	once	CASSYGGGSEKLFF	TGTGCCAGCAGTTACGGGGGGGGGAGTGAAAAACTGTTTTTT
-	TRBV18	TRBJ2-5	once	CASSPETQVNVQETQYF	TGTGCCAGCTCACCAGAAACCCAGGTTAACGTCCAAGAGACCCAGTACTTC
-	TRBV15	TRBJ1-2	-	CATSSHPAEQGNGYTF	TGTGCCACCAGCTCCCACCCTGCGGAACAGGGAAATGGCTACACCTTC
TRBD1	TRBV5-1	TRBJ2-5	once	CASRSQTGAQETQYF	TGCGCCAGCAGGAGCCAGACAGGGGCTCAAGAGACCCAGTACTTC
-	TRBV18	TRBJ2-3	-	CASSPSVDTQYF	TGTGCCAGCTCACCGAGCGTAGATACGCAGTATTTT
TRBD1	TRBV6-5	TRBJ2-5	-	CASSYSGQGYETQYF	TGTGCCAGCAGTTACTCGGGACAGGGTTATGAGACCCAGTACTTC
-	TRBV10-1	TRBJ2-7	once	CASSEGQLYEQYF	TGCGCCAGCAGTGAGGGGCAGCTATACGAGCAGTACTTC
TRBD1	TRBV5-5	TRBJ2-1	-	CASSLVGTGGGNEQFF	TGTGCCAGCAGCTTGGTAGGGACAGGGGGTGGCAATGAGCAGTTCTTC